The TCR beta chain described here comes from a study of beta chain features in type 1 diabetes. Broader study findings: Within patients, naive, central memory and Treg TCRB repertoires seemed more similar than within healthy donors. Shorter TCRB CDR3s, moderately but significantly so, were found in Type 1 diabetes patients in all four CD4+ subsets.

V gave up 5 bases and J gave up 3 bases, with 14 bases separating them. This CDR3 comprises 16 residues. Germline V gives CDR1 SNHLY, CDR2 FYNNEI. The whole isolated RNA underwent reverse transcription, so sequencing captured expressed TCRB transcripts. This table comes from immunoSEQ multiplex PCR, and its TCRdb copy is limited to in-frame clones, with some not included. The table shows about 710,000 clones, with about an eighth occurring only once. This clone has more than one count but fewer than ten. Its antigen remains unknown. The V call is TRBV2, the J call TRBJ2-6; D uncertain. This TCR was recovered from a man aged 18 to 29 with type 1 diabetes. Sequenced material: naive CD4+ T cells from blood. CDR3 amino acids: CASSLNLGFGANVLTF. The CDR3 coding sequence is TGTGCCAGCAGTTTGAATTTGGGGTTTGGGGCCAACGTCCTGACTTTC.